Detailed here is one T cell receptor (beta chain). The PCR had 60 Vbeta and 13 Jbeta primers. Data came from immunoSEQ multiplex PCR; TCRdb stores just in-frame clones and leaves some out. The sample records around 94,000 clones, roughly three quarters being singletons. This entry belongs to a study of cytomegalovirus exposure and HLA in healthy donors. The V gene end was trimmed by 5 bases and the J gene end by 3 bases; junction bases not matched to a gene: 5. The CDR3 spans 15 residues. Germline lookup yields CDR1 LNHDA and CDR2 SQIVND (reference sequence). The receptor's source is a male donor in good health and CMV-seropositive. Sequencing input: PBMCs. The chain carries TRBV19 and TRBJ1-1, with TRBD1 matching 11 bases. CDR3 in DNA: TGTGCCAGTAGTCCGGACAGGGGGCGGTACACTGAAGCTTTCTTT. The encoded protein is CASSPDRGRYTEAFF.